This T cell receptor (beta chain) appears in the sequencing data of a study of patients and donors after allogeneic stem cell transplantation. From the RT-PCR reads, TCRdb called clonotypes with MiXCR, one entry per CDR3 protein. The table records approximately 170,000 distinct CDR3 sequences, approximately 24% of them present only once. This clonotype was recorded at least ten times. V was pared by 4 bases and J by 2 bases, with 9 bases between. This CDR3 comprises 13 residues. The germline V gene encodes CDR1 LGHNT and CDR2 FRNRAP. The sequence came from a human donor who was either an allogeneic HSCT recipient or a stem cell or donor lymphocyte infusion donor (not recorded which). It is not recorded whose cells these are; they may come from a transplant donor. The V call is TRBV12-5, the J call TRBJ2-7; tentatively, D is TRBD1 (6 bases). Sequences were obtained from blood, either unsorted or a sorted T cell fraction (not recorded which). The CDR3 region has the DNA TGTGCTAGTGGTTCCGACAGGACCTACGAGCAGTACTTC. Encoded protein: CASGSDRTYEQYF.